Sequencing of this TCR beta chain was carried out in a study of response to subunit inactivated influenza vaccine. MiXCR, applied by TCRdb to the RT-PCR reads, yields one record per CDR3 protein. The data contain hundreds of thousands of distinct CDR3 sequences, approximately 12% of them seen just once; the ten biggest clones take up more than 8.5%. This CDR3 has 15 residues. The V and J ends lost 1 base and 2 bases respectively, with 12 bases between them. Germline V gene lookup returns CDR1 SEHNR and CDR2 FQNEAQ (reference sequence). Study-level findings and limits: Only a handful of new T cells, the authors suggested, are recruited with each seasonal influenza vaccination.

This clonotype has at least ten counts. Its target is unknown. The chain carries TRBV7-9 and TRBJ2-7; D remains unclear. The specimen comprised PBMCs from blood, sampled on the day of vaccination. The receptor's source is a man aged 45-60 years who received an inactivated influenza vaccine. The CDR3 sequence is CASSLVQSITYEQYF. The CDR3 nucleotides are TGTGCCAGCAGCTTAGTGCAGAGTATTACCTACGAGCAGTACTTC.